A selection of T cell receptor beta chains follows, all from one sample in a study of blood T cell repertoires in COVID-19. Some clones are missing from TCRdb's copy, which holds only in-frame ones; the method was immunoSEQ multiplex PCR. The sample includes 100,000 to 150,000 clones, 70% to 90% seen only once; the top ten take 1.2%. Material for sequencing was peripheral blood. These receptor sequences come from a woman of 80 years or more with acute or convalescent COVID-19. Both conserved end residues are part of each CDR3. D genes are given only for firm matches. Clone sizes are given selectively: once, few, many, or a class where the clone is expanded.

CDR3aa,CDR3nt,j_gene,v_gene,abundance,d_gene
CASSQDRVWGNTIYF,TGCGCCAGCAGCCAAGATCGAGTGTGGGGAAACACCATATATTTT,TRBJ1-3,TRBV4-1,-,-
CATSRDRGGAFVGELFF,TGTGCCACCAGCAGAGATAGGGGGGGCGCGTTTGTCGGGGAGCTGTTTTTT,TRBJ2-2,TRBV15,-,-
CASSTLGRFDGYTF,TGTGCCAGTAGTACCCTCGGCAGGTTCGATGGCTACACCTTC,TRBJ1-2,TRBV19,once,-
CAISEGQGDYGYTF,TGTGCCATCAGTGAAGGACAGGGAGACTATGGCTACACCTTC,TRBJ1-2,TRBV10-3,-,TRBD1
CASTTGDNYGYTF,TGCGCCAGCACAACAGGGGATAACTATGGCTACACCTTC,TRBJ1-2,TRBV5-1,once,TRBD1
CASSLSPRGTDTQYF,TGTGCCAGCAGCTTGTCGCCCAGGGGGACAGATACGCAGTATTTT,TRBJ2-3,TRBV5-4,-,TRBD1
CASSRLAGGLYNEQFF,TGTGCCAGTAGCAGACTAGCGGGAGGTTTGTACAATGAGCAGTTCTTC,TRBJ2-1,TRBV19,-,TRBD2
CASAGTDYNSPLHF,TGTGCTAGTGCCGGGACTGACTATAATTCACCCCTCCACTTT,TRBJ1-6,TRBV12-5,-,-
CASKGYGSRIEKLFF,TGTGCCAGCAAAGGTTACGGGAGCCGAATTGAAAAACTGTTTTTT,TRBJ1-4,TRBV2,-,-
CASSLAVDSPLHF,TGCGCCAGCAGCTTGGCGGTAGATTCACCCCTCCACTTT,TRBJ1-6,TRBV5-1,-,-
CASSPWGGGNTEAFF,TGTGCCAGCAGCCCCTGGGGGGGCGGCAACACTGAAGCTTTCTTT,TRBJ1-1,TRBV5-4,-,-
CASTKQGFSNTEAFF,TGTGCCAGCACCAAACAGGGGTTTTCGAACACTGAAGCTTTCTTT,TRBJ1-1,TRBV7-9,-,TRBD1
CASSILVRGEYEQYF,TGTGCCAGTAGTATTCTGGTCAGGGGAGAGTACGAGCAGTACTTC,TRBJ2-7,TRBV19,-,-
CASSEEWGGRAFF,TGTGCCAGCAGTGAAGAGTGGGGGGGGCGAGCTTTCTTT,TRBJ1-1,TRBV2,-,-
CASIRGYGYTF,TGTGCCAGCATACGGGGGTATGGCTACACCTTC,TRBJ1-2,TRBV9,-,-
CASSPPGQGNTYEQYF,TGTGCCAGCAGTCCCCCGGGACAGGGAAATACCTACGAGCAGTACTTC,TRBJ2-7,TRBV6-6,-,TRBD1
CASSFVGGAPNTGELFF,TGTGCCAGCAGCTTTGTCGGGGGGGCCCCTAACACCGGGGAGCTGTTTTTT,TRBJ2-2,TRBV13,-,TRBD2
CASSGSSYNSPLHF,TGTGCCAGCAGTGGCAGCTCCTATAATTCACCCCTCCACTTT,TRBJ1-6,TRBV27,-,-
CASSAYHQGANYGYTF,TGTGCCAGCAGCGCTTACCATCAGGGGGCGAACTATGGCTACACCTTC,TRBJ1-2,TRBV9,-,TRBD1
CASSYSVSGLIFNERGEFF,TGTGCCAGCAGTTACTCGGTATCGGGACTAATTTTTAATGAGCGGGGTGAGTTCTTC,TRBJ2-1,TRBV6-2/TRBV6-3,once,TRBD2
CSASGNQPQHF,TGCAGTGCTAGCGGCAATCAGCCCCAGCATTTT,TRBJ1-5,TRBV20-1,-,-
CASSRQLGDEQYF,TGTGCCAGCAGCCGCCAGTTGGGCGACGAGCAGTACTTC,TRBJ2-7,TRBV7-2,-,-
CASSPLGGGRNEQFF,TGTGCCAGCAGTCCCTTGGGGGGGGGCCGGAATGAGCAGTTCTTC,TRBJ2-1,TRBV6-6,-,-
CASSIGAGGYQPQHF,TGTGCCAGTAGTATAGGGGCAGGGGGCTATCAGCCCCAGCATTTT,TRBJ1-5,TRBV19,-,TRBD1
CASSPGTGRTGELFF,TGTGCCAGCAGCCCCGGGACAGGGCGTACCGGGGAGCTGTTTTTT,TRBJ2-2,TRBV7-6,-,TRBD1
CASSPRGNTEAFF,TGTGCCAGCAGCCCCCGGGGGAACACTGAAGCTTTCTTT,TRBJ1-1,TRBV3-1/TRBV3-2,-,-
CASSPERADTQYF,TGTGCCAGCTCACCCGAGAGGGCAGATACGCAGTATTTT,TRBJ2-3,TRBV18,once,-